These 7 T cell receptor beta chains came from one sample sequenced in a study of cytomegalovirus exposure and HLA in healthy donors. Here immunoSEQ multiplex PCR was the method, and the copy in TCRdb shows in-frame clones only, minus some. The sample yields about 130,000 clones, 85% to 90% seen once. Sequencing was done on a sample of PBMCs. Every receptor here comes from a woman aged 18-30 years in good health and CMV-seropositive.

The chain's CDR3 is CASSPSLAGVPYEQYF. The CDR3 bases are TGTGCCAGCAGTCCCTCACTAGCGGGGGTCCCCTACGAGCAGTACTTC. This chain joins TRBV27 and TRBJ2-7; the match to TRBD2 covers 11 bases. Trimming took 5 bases from V and 2 from J; bases not matched to a gene: 8. The CDR3 length is 16 residues. Germline-derived CDR1 and CDR2 are MNHEY and SMNVEV (reference sequence).

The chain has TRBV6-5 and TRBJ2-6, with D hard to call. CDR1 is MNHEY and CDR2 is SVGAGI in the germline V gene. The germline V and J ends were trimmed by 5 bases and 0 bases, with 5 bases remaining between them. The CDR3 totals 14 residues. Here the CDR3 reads CASSRVSGANVLTF. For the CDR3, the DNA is TGTGCCAGCAGTCGGGTCTCTGGGGCCAACGTCCTGACTTTC.

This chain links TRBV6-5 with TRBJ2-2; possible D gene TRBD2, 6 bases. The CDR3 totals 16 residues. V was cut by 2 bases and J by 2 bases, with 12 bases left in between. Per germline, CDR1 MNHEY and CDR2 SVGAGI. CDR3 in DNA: TGTGCCAGCAGTTACGAGGTTAGCGGAAACACCGGGGAGCTGTTTTTT. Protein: CASSYEVSGNTGELFF.

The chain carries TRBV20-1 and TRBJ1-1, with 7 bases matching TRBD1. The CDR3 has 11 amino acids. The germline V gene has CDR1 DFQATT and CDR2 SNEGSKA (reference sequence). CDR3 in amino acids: CSDRAGTEAFF. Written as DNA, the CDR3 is TGCAGCGACAGGGCCGGCACTGAAGCTTTCTTT.

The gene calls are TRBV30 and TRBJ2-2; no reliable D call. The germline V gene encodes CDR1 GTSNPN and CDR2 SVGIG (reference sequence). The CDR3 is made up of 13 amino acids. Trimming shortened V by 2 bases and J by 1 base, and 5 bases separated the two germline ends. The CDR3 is CAWSSGNTGELFF. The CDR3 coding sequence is TGTGCCTGGAGTTCGGGGAACACCGGGGAGCTGTTTTTT.

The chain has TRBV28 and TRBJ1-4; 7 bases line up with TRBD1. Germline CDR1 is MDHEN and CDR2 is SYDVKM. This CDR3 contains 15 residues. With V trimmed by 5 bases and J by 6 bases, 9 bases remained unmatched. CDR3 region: CASSAATGYYEKLFF. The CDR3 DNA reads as TGTGCCAGCAGTGCCGCGACAGGGTATTATGAAAAACTGTTTTTT.

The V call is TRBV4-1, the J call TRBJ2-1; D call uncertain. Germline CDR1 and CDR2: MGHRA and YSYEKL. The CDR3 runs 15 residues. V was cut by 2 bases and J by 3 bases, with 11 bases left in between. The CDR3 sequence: CASSQMRNHYNEQFF. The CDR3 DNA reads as TGCGCCAGCAGCCAAATGAGGAACCACTACAATGAGCAGTTCTTC.